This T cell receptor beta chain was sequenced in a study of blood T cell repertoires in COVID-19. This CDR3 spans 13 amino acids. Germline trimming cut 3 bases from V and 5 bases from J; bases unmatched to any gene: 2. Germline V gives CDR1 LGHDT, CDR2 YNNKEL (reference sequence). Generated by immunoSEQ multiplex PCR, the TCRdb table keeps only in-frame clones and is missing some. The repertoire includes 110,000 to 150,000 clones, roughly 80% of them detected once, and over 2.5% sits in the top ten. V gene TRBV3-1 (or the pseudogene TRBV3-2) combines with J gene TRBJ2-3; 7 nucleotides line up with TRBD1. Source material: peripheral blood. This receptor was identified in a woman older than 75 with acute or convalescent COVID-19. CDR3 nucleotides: TGTGCCAGCAGCCAGTACAGGGGAGATACGCAGTATTTT. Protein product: CASSQYRGDTQYF.